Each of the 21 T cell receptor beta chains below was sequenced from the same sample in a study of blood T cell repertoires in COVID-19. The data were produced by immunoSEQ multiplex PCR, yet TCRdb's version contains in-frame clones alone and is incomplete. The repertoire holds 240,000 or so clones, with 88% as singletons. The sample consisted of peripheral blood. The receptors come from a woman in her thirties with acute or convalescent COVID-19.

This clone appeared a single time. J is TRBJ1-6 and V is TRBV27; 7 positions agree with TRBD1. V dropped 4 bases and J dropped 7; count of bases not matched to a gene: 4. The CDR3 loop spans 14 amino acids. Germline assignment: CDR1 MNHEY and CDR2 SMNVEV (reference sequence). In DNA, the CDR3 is TGTGCCAGCAGTTGGGACAGTGGGAATTCACCCCTCCACTTT. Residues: CASSWDSGNSPLHF.

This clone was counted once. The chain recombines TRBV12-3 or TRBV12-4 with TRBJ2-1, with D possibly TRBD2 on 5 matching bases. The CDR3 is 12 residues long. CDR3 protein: CRGSFSYNEQFF. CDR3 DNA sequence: TGTCGCGGGTCTTTCTCCTACAATGAGCAGTTCTTC.

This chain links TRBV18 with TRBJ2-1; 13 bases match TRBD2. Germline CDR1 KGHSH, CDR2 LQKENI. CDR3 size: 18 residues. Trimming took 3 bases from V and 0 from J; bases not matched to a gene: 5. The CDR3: CASSPRLAGGTSYNEQFF. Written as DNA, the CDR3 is TGTGCCAGCTCACCCAGACTAGCGGGAGGTACCTCCTACAATGAGCAGTTCTTC.

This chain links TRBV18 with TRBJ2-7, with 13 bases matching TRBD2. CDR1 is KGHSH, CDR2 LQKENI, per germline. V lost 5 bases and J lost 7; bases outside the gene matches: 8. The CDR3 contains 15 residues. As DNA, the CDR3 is TGTGCCAGCTCATTCGGACTAGCGGGAGCTGGGGAGCAGTACTTC. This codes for CASSFGLAGAGEQYF.

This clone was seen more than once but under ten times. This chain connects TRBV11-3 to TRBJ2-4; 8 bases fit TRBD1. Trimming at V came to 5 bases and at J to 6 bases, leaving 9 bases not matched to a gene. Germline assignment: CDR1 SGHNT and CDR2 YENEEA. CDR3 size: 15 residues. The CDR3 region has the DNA TGTGCCAGCAGCCCCGGGACAGGTTCTTTAAACATTCAGTACTTC. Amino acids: CASSPGTGSLNIQYF. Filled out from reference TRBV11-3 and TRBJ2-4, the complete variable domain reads EAGVVQSPRYKIIEKKQPVAFWCNPISGHNTLYWYLQNLGQGPELLIRYENEEAVDDSQLPKDRFSAERLKGVDSTLKIQPAELGDSAVYLCASSPGTGSLNIQYFGAGTRLSVL.

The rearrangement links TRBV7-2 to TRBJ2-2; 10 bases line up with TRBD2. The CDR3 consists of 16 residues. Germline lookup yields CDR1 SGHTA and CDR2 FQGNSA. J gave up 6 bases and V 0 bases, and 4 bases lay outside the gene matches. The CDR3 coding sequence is TGTGCCAGCAGCTTAGCGGGGACTAGCGTTGCCGGGGAGCTGTTTTTT. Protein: CASSLAGTSVAGELFF. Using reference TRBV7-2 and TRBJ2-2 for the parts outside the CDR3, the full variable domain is GAGVSQSPSNKVTEKGKDVELRCDPISGHTALYWYRQSLGQGLEFLIYFQGNSAPDKSGLPSDRFSAERTGGSVSTLTIQRTQQEDSAVYLCASSLAGTSVAGELFFGEGSRLTVL.

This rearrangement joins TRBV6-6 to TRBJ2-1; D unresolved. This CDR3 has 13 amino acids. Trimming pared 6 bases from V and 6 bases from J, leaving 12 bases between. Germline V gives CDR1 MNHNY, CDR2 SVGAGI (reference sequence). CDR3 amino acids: CASRTFEANEQFF. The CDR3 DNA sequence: TGTGCCAGCAGGACGTTTGAGGCCAATGAGCAGTTCTTC.

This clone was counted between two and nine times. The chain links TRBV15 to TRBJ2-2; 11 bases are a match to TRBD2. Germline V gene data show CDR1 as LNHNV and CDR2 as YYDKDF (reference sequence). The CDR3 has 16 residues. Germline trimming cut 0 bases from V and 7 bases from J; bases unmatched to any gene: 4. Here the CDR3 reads CATSRDRLAGGGELFF. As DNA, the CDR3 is TGTGCCACCAGCAGAGATCGGCTAGCGGGAGGCGGGGAGCTGTTTTTT.

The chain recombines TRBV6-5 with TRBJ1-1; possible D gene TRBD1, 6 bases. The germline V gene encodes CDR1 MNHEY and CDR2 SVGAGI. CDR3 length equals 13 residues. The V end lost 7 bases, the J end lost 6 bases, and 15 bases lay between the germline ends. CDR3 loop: CASNPYGGSEAFF. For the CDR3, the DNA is TGTGCCAGCAACCCCTATGGGGGCTCTGAAGCTTTCTTT.

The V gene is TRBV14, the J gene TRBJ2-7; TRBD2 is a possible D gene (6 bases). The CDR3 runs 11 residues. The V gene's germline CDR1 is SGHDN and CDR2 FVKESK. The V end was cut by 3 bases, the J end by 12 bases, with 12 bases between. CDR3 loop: CASSQVGLTYF. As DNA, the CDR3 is TGTGCCAGCAGCCAGGTGGGACTGACGTACTTC. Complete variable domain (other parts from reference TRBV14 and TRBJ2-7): EAGVTQFPSHSVIEKGQTVTLRCDPISGHDNLYWYRRVMGKEIKFLLHFVKESKQDESGMPNNRFLAERTGGTYSTLKVQPAELEDSGVYFCASSQVGLTYFGPGTRLTVT.

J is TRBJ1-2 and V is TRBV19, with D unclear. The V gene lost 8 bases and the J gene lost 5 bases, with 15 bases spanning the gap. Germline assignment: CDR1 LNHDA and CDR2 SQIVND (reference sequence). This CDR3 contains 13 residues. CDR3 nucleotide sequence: TGTGCCAGTCACAAGCTTGGAGGTTATGGCTACACCTTC. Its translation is CASHKLGGYGYTF.

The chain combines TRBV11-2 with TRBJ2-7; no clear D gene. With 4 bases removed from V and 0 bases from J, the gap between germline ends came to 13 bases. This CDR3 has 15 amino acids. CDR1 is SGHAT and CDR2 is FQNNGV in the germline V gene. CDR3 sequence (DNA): TGTGCCAGCAGCTCTATCCCCGGGTTCTCCTACGAGCAGTACTTC. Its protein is CASSSIPGFSYEQYF.

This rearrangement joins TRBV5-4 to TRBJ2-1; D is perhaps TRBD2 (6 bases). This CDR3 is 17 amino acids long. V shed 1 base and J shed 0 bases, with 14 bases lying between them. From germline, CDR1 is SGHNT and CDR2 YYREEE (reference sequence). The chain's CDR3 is CASSLPLLASSYNEQFF. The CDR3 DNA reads TGTGCCAGCAGCTTGCCCTTGCTAGCGAGCTCCTACAATGAGCAGTTCTTC.

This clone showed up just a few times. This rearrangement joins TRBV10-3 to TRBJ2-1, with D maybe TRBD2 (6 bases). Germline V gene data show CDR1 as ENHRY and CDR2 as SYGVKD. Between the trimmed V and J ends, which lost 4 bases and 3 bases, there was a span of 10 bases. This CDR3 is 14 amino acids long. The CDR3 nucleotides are TGTGCCATCAGTGGAGAGACTAGCTACAATGAGCAGTTCTTC. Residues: CAISGETSYNEQFF.

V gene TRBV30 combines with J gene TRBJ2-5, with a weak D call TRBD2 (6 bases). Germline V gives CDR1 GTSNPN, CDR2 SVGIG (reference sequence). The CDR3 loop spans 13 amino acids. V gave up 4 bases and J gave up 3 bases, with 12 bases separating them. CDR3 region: CAWTEAGKETQYF. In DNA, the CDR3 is TGTGCCTGGACGGAGGCGGGGAAAGAGACCCAGTACTTC. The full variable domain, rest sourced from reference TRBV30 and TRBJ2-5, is SQTIHQWPATLVQPVGSPLSLECTVEGTSNPNLYWYRQAAGRGLQLLFYSVGIGQISSEVPQNLSASRPQDRQFILSSKKLLLSDSGFYLCAWTEAGKETQYFGPGTRLLVL.

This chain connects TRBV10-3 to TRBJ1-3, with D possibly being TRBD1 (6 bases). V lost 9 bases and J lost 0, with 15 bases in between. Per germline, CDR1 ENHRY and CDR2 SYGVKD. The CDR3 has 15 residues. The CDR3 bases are TGTGCCATAAAATTGACAGGTACCTCTGGAAACACCATATATTTT. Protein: CAIKLTGTSGNTIYF.

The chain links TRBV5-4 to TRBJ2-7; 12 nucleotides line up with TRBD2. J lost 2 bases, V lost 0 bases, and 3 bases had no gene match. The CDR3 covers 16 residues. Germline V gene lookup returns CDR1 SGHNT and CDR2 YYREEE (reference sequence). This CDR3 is CASSLASGRVPYEQYF. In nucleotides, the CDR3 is TGTGCCAGCAGCTTGGCTAGCGGGAGGGTTCCCTACGAGCAGTACTTC.

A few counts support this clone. The CDR3 here is CASSYVGLQGGYTF. The CDR3 bases are TGTGCCAGCAGTTACGTGGGTCTTCAGGGTGGCTACACCTTC. V gene TRBV6-5 combines with J gene TRBJ1-2, with D possibly TRBD1 on 5 matching bases. Germline V gives CDR1 MNHEY, CDR2 SVGAGI. V lost 2 bases, J lost 7 bases, and 14 bases lay in between. This CDR3 contains 14 residues.

Written as DNA, the CDR3 is TGCGCCAGCAGCCAAGAGCTAGCGGGAGGGCCGGTAGCGGAGACCCAGTACTTC. This encodes CASSQELAGGPVAETQYF. V is TRBV4-3 and J is TRBJ2-5, with 12 bases fitting TRBD2. CDR1 is LGHNA, CDR2 YSLEER, per germline. V lost 0 bases, J lost 5 bases, and 10 bases stayed unmatched. This CDR3 has 18 residues.

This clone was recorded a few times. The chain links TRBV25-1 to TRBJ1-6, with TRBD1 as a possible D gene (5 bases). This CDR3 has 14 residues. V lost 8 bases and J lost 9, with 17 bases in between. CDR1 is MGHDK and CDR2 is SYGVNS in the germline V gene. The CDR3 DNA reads TGTGCCAGCCGAGGGGCGCGGGGGACTTCACCCCTCCACTTT. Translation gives CASRGARGTSPLHF.

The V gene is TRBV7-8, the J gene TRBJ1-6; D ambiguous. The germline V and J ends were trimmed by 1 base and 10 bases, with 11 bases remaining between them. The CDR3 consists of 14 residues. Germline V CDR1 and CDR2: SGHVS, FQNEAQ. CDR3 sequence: CASSLESTRSPLHF. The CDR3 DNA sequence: TGTGCCAGCAGCTTAGAAAGTACCCGGTCACCCCTCCACTTT.